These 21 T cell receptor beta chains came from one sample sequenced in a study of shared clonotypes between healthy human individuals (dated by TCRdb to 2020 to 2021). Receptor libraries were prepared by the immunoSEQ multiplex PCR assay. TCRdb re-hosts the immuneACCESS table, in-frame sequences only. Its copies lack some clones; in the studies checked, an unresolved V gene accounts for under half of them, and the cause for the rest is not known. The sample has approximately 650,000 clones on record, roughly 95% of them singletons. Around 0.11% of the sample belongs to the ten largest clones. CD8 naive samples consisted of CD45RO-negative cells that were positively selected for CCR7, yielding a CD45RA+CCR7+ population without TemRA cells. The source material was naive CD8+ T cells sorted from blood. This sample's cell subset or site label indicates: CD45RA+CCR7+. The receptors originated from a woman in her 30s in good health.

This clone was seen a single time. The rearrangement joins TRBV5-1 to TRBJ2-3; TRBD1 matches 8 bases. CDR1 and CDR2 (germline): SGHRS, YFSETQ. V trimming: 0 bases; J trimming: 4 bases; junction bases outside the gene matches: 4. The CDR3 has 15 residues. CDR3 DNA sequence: TGCGCCAGCAGCTTGGACGGCAGGGGGCCAGATACGCAGTATTTT. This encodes CASSLDGRGPDTQYF.

CDR3 DNA: TGTGCCAGCAGCCAAGGTAGATATCAGCCCCAGCATTTT. Amino acid sequence: CASSQGRYQPQHF. J is TRBJ1-5 and V is TRBV14; D ambiguous. V shed 1 base and J shed 5 bases, with 6 bases lying between them. The CDR3 loop spans 13 amino acids. Germline CDR1 SGHDN, CDR2 FVKESK. Together with reference TRBV14 and TRBJ1-5, the CDR3 gives the full variable domain: EAGVTQFPSHSVIEKGQTVTLRCDPISGHDNLYWYRRVMGKEIKFLLHFVKESKQDESGMPNNRFLAERTGGTYSTLKVQPAELEDSGVYFCASSQGRYQPQHFGDGTRLSIL.

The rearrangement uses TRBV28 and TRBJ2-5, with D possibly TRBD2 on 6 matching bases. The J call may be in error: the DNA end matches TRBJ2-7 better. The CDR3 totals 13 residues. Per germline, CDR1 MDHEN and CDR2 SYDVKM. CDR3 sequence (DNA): TGTGCCAGCAGTCCCCTGGGGGGCTACGAGCAGTACTTC. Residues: CASSPLGGYEQYF.

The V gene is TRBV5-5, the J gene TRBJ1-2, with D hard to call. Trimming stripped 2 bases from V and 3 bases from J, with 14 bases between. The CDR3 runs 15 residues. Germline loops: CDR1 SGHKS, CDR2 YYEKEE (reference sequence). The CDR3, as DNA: TGTGCCAGCAGCTTTGGGTACCCTACTGACTATGGCTACACCTTC. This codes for CASSFGYPTDYGYTF.

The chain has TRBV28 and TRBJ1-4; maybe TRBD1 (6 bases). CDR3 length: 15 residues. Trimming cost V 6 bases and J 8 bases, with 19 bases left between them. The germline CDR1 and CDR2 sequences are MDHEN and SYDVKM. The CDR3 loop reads CASRGFNRDREKLFF. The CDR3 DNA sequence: TGTGCCAGCAGGGGATTTAACAGGGATCGGGAAAAACTGTTTTTT.

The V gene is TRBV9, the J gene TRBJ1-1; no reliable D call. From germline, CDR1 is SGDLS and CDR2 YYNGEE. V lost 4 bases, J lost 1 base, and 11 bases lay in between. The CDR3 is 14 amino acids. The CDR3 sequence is CASSPNLGNTEAFF. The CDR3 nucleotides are TGTGCCAGCAGCCCAAACCTTGGGAACACTGAAGCTTTCTTT. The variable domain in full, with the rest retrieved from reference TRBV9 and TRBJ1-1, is DSGVTQTPKHLITATGQRVTLRCSPRSGDLSVYWYQQSLDQGLQFLIQYYNGEERAKGNILERFSAQQFPDLHSELNLSSLELGDSALYFCASSPNLGNTEAFFGQGTRLTVV.

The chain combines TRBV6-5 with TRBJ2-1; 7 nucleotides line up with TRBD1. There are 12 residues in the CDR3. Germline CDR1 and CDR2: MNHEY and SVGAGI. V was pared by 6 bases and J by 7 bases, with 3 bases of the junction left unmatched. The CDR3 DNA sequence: TGTGCCAGCAGCGGACAGGAGAATGAGCAGTTCTTC. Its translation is CASSGQENEQFF.

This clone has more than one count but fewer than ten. The CDR3 bases are TGTGCCAGCAGTTCCTCGGCGTACAATGAGCAGTTCTTC. It specifies CASSSSAYNEQFF. The genes are TRBV27 and TRBJ2-1; D not resolved. The CDR3 runs 13 residues. The V end lost 4 bases, the J end lost 4 bases, and 8 bases lay between the germline ends. In germline, CDR1 is MNHEY, CDR2 SMNVEV (reference sequence).

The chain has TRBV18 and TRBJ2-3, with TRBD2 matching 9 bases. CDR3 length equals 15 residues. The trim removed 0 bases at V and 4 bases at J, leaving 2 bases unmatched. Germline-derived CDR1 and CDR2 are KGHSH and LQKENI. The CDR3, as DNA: TGTGCCAGCTCACCACCGGCGGGAGGGCCAGATACGCAGTATTTT. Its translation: CASSPPAGGPDTQYF.

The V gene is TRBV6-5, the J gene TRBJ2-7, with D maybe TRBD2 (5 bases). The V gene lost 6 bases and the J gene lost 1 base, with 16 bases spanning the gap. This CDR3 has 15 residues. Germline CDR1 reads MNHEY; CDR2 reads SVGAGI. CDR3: CASRHAELASYEQYF. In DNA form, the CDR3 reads TGTGCCAGCAGGCATGCAGAGCTAGCTTCCTACGAGCAGTACTTC.

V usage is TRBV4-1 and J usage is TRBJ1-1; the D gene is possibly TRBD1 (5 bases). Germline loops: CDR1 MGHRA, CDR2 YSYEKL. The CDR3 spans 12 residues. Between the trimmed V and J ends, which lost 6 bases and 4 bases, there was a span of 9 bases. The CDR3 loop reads CASRTGGTEAFF. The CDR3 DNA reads TGCGCCAGCAGGACTGGGGGCACTGAAGCTTTCTTT.

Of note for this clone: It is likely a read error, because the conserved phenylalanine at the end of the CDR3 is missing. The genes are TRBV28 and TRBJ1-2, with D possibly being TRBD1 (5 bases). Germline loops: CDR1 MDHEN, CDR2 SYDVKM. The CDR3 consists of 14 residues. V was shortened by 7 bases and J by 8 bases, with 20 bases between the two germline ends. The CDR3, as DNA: TGTGCCAGCATTACCCTGGGGGACCCCCTAGGCTACACCCTC. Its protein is CASITLGDPLGYTL.

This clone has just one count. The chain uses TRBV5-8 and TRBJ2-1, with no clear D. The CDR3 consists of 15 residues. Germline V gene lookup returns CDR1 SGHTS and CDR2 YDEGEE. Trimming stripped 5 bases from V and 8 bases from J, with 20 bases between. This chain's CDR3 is CASSNAVTTSDEQFF. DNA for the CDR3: TGTGCCAGCAGTAATGCGGTAACCACCAGTGATGAGCAGTTCTTC.

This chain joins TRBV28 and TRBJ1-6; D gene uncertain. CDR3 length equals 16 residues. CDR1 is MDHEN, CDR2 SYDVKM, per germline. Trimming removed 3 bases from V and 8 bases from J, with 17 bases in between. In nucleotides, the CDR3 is TGTGCCAGCAGTTTCCGGCCTCCCGGGGAGTATTCACCCCTCCACTTT. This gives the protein CASSFRPPGEYSPLHF.

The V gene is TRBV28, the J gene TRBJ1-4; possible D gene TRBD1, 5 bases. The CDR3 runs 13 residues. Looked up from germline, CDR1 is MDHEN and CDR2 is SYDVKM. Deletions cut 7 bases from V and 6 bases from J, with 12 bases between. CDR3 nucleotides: TGTGCCAGCAAGGGGTGGGTGGATGAAAAACTGTTTTTT. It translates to CASKGWVDEKLFF. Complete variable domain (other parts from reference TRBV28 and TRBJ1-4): DVKVTQSSRYLVKRTGEKVFLECVQDMDHENMFWYRQDPGLGLRLIYFSYDVKMKEKGDIPEGYSVSREKKERFSLILESASTNQTSMYLCASKGWVDEKLFFGSGTQLSVL.

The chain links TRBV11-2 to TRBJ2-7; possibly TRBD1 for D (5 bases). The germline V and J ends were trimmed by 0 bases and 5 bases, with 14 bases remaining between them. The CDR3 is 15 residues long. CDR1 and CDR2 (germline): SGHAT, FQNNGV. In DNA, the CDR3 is TGTGCCAGCAGCTTAGATCGTCAGGGATCCCACGAGCAGTACTTC. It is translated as CASSLDRQGSHEQYF.

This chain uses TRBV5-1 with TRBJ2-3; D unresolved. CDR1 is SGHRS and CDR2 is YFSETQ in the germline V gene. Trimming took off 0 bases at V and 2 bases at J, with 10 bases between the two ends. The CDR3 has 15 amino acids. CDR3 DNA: TGCGCCAGCAGCTTGGCCGATAAAACCACAGATACGCAGTATTTT. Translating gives CASSLADKTTDTQYF.

The CDR3, as DNA: TGTGCCAGCAGCTTGTTAGCGGGATTCGACGAGCAGTACTTC. It is translated as CASSLLAGFDEQYF. The rearrangement joins TRBV5-6 to TRBJ2-7, with TRBD2 identical over 8 bases. CDR3 length: 14 residues. Per germline, CDR1 SGHDT and CDR2 YYEEEE. V lost 1 base and J lost 5; bases outside the gene matches: 5.

The CDR3 here is CASGLGAGELFF. CDR3 bases: TGCGCCAGCGGATTAGGGGCCGGGGAGCTGTTTTTT. The chain couples TRBV4-1 to TRBJ2-2; maybe TRBD1 (5 bases). Germline V lookup: CDR1 MGHRA, CDR2 YSYEKL. This CDR3 has 12 residues. The germline V and J ends were trimmed by 8 bases and 6 bases, with 10 bases remaining between them.

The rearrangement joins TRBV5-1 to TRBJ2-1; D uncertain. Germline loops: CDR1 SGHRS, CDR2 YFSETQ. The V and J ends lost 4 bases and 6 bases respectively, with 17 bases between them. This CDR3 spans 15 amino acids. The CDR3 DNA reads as TGCGCCAGCAGCCCCTCGGTTCGGCAGTCCAATGAGCAGTTCTTC. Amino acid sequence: CASSPSVRQSNEQFF.

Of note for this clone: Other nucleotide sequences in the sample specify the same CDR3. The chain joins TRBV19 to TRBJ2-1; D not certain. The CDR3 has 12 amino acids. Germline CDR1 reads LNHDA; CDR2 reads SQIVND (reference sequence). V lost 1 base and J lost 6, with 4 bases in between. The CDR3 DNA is TGTGCCAGTAGTATAGGGGCCAATGAGCAGTTCTTC. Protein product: CASSIGANEQFF.